The T cell receptor beta chain described here comes from a study of metastatic and nonmetastatic thyroid tumors (TCRdb year 2020). Notes on the research overall: For patients with malignant and with benign thyroid disease, the researchers compared repertoires between peripheral blood samples and tumor or nodule tissue samples. General study outcomes and caveats: In both blood and tumor samples, TCR beta diversity was reported to be significantly higher in malignant tumors than in benign nodules.

Taken from the germline V gene, the CDR1 and CDR2 loops are SQVTM and ANQGSEA. Unmatched junction bases come to 5, with V trimmed by 4 bases and J by 3 bases. From cysteine to phenylalanine, the CDR3 is 13 amino acids long. Just the 39-base CDR3 DNA is kept, in frame starting at base 1. Receptors were amplified or captured by PCR. The data were produced on an Illumina HiSeq 4000. High-throughput sequencing was used to profile the CDR3 region of the TCR beta-chain in every patient. The study's own analysis went as follows. Drawing on CDR3 differences between clinicopathological groups, the researchers built a classifier meant to tell apart patients with distant-metastatic papillary thyroid cancer. The Shannon index was used to assess repertoire diversity, and the Morisita-Horn index was used to assess tumor-blood repertoire similarity. The raw public reads went through TCRdb reprocessing: fastp at Q25, MiXCR clone calling, in-frame beta chains kept. The V and J calls shown here were made by TCRdb, not taken from the authors' results. The sample data list roughly 11,000 clones, and around 30% of these were observed just once. 20% to 25% of the sample is held by the ten biggest clonotypes.

At least ten counts were recorded for this clone. Its antigen remains unidentified. It has no much larger one-base neighbor in the sample; base qualities were not kept. None of the patients had been given any treatment before thyroid surgery. Using T-cell receptor beta sequencing, the study looked back at clinical samples from patients collected from about 2011 to 2018. The chain couples TRBV29-1 to TRBJ1-1; 7 central nucleotides agree with TRBD1. The sequencing sample was made of adjacent normal tissue. The sequence was obtained from a male donor with papillary thyroid cancer or a benign thyroid nodule (not recorded which). Some clones in this sample may be carry-over from other donors' samples. The sequenced DNA: TGCAGCGTTGTGAAGGGGGCGGACACTGAAGCTTTCTTT. Translation gives CSVVKGADTEAFF.